These T cell receptor beta chains were read from a single sample in a study of T-cell memory formation after mild COVID-19. Each CDR3 protein gets one entry after TCRdb re-called the 5' RACE reads with MiXCR. Of over 120,000 distinct CDR3 sequences listed, approximately 5.7% are singletons. The sample comprised PBMCs or a T cell subset sorted from them (not recorded which). The receptors derive from an adult woman who had mild COVID-19 (a few samples of this study predate the infection). Cell type and time point are not known. CDR3s include the opening cysteine and the closing phenylalanine or tryptophan. The order of the fields is CDR3 length, clone size, V gene, J gene, D gene, CDR3 DNA, CDR3 protein. D genes are given only for firm matches. Size is stated for part of the rows, as once, few or many counts, or as a class when the clone is expanded.

15	few	TRBV5-1	TRBJ2-3	TRBD1	TGCGCCAGCAGCCAACAGGGGGCTGGAGCAGATACGCAGTATTTT	CASSQQGAGADTQYF
17	many	TRBV9	TRBJ2-2	NA	TGTGCCAGCAGCGTAGCCCCCCCAGGGATAAACACCGGGGAGCTGTTTTTT	CASSVAPPGINTGELFF
12	many	TRBV7-9	TRBJ2-1	NA	TGTGCCAGCAGCCCCCAAGGGAATGAGCAGTTCTTC	CASSPQGNEQFF
13	many	TRBV7-3	TRBJ1-1	NA	TGTGCCAGCAGCTTAGGGGAAAACACTGAAGCTTTCTTT	CASSLGENTEAFF
13	NA	TRBV30	TRBJ2-3	NA	TGTGCCTGGACTCGGACAGGGACTAATACGCAGTATTTT	CAWTRTGTNTQYF
16	few	TRBV3-1	TRBJ2-1	NA	TGTGCCAGCAGCCAGGCAGGGGGGAGCTCCTACAATGAGCAGTTCTTC	CASSQAGGSSYNEQFF
15	NA	TRBV19	TRBJ2-5	TRBD2	TGTGCCAGTAGCGAGACTAGCGCAGGAGAAGAGACCCAGTACTTC	CASSETSAGEETQYF
12	many	TRBV7-8	TRBJ2-1	NA	TGTGCCAGCAGCCTAACAGGGATTGAACTTTTCTTC	CASSLTGIELFF
13	few	TRBV19	TRBJ2-1	NA	TGTGCCAGTAGTGCCGGGACGAGCCATGAGCAGTTCTTC	CASSAGTSHEQFF
14	many	TRBV7-9	TRBJ2-7	NA	TGTGCCAGCAGCTTAGGAGGGCCCAACTACGAGCAGTACTTC	CASSLGGPNYEQYF
15	NA	TRBV18	TRBJ1-2	NA	TGTGCCAGCTCCCCCGGCGGGGGGAGCCTCGATGGCTACACCTTC	CASSPGGGSLDGYTF